Included here is one T cell receptor (beta chain) sequence, with context. J gave up 6 bases and V 10 bases, and 13 bases lay outside the gene matches. The CDR3 runs to 16 residues. Germline V gives CDR1 SGHDT, CDR2 YYEEEE. These data are taken from a study of blood T cell repertoires in COVID-19. Produced via immunoSEQ multiplex PCR; TCRdb's table is partial and in-frame only. This table holds roughly 140,000 clones, approximately 90% found once. The chain couples TRBV5-6 to TRBJ2-3; 14 bases align to TRBD2. Material for sequencing was peripheral blood. This receptor was identified in a middle-aged woman with acute or convalescent COVID-19. In DNA form, the CDR3 reads TGTGCCGGGGGACTAGCGGGAGCTTTTGGGGTGGATACGCAGTATTTT. This sequence encodes CAGGLAGAFGVDTQYF.